This T cell receptor beta chain derives from a study of spatial heterogeneity in lung cancer. TCRdb processed the 5' RACE reads anew with MiXCR; each CDR3 protein has one entry. There are more than 10,000 distinct CDR3 sequences in the sample; around 11% occur only once, and around 14% lies in the top ten. Time point described: sample taken at primary tumor resection. The donor group consisted of around 70 patients who had untreated, early-stage non-small cell lung cancer. Whole RNA, isolated from tumor, nontumor lung or frozen PBMC, was sequenced without prior sorting. General study findings and limits: Tumor mutation counts were tracked by expanded intratumoral alpha and beta TCR counts. Expanded TCRs that were ubiquitous or regional had counts tracking ubiquitous and regional nonsynonymous mutations, respectively.

J lost 2 bases, V lost 6 bases, and 6 bases had no gene match. Germline V CDR1 and CDR2: DFQATT, SNEGSKA (reference sequence). This CDR3 contains 14 residues. This clonotype occurred a few times. Its antigen is unidentified. The chain has TRBV20-1 and TRBJ2-3; 9 nucleotides line up with TRBD2. The sequencing used lung tumor tissue, collected at surgery. This TCR was recovered from a female donor with early-stage non-small cell lung cancer. CDR3 sequence: CSAHLAGDTDTQYF. DNA of the CDR3: TGCAGTGCCCATTTAGCGGGGGACACAGATACGCAGTATTTT.